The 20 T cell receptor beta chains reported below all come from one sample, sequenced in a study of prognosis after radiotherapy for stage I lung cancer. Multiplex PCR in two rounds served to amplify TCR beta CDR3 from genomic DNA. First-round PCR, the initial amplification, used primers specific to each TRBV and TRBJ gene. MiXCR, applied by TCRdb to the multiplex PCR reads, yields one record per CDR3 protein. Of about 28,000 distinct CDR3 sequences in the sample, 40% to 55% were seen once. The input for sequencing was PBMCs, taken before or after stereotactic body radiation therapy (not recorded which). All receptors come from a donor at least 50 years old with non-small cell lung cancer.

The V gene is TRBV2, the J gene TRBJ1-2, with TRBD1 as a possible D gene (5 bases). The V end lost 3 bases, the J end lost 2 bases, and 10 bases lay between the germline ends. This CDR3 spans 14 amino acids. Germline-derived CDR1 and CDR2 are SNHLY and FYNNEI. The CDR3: CASSDWQGNYGYTF. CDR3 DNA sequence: TGTGCCAGCAGTGATTGGCAGGGCAACTATGGCTACACCTTC.

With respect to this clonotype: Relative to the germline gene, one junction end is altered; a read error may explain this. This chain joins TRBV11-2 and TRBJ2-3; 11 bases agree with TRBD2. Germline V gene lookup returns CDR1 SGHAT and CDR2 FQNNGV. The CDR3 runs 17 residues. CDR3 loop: CAGSPSISGGARDTKYF. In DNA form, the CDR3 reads TGTGCCGGCAGCCCCTCCATTAGCGGGGGGGCCAGGGATACGAAGTATTTT. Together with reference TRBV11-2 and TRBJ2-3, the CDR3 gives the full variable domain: EAGVAQSPRYKIIEKRQSVAFWCNPISGHATLYWYQQILGQGPKLLIQFQNNGVVDDSQLPKDRFSAERLKGVDSTLKIQPAKLEDSAVYLCAGSPSISGGARDTKYFGPGTRLTVL.

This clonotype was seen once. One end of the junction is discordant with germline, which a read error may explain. CDR3 amino acids: CANSLLAGWPDTQYF. CDR3 coding DNA: TGTGCCAACAGCTTACTAGCGGGGTGGCCAGATACGCAGTATTTT. The V and J genes are TRBV7-3 and TRBJ2-3; 10 nucleotides align to TRBD2. From germline, CDR1 is SGHTA and CDR2 FQGTGA. There are 15 residues in the CDR3.

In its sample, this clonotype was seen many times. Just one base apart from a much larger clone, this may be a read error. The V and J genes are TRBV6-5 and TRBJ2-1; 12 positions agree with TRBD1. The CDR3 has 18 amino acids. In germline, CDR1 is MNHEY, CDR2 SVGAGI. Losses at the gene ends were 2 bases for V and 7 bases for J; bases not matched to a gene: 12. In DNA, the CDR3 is TGTGCCAGCAGTTACGTCCCCCCGGGACAGGGGGCGAGGAATGAGCAGTTCTTC. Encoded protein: CASSYVPPGQGARNEQFF.

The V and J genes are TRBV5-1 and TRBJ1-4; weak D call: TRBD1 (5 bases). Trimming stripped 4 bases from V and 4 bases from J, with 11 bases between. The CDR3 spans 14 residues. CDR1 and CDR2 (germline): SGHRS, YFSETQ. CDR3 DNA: TGCGCCAGCAGCCCTGGGACGGGTAATGAAAAACTGTTTTTT. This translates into CASSPGTGNEKLFF.

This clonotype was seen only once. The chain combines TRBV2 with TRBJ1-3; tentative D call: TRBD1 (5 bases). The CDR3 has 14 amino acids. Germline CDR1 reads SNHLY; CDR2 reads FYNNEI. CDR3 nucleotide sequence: TGTGTCAGAAGGGGCGGCGGGTCTGGAAACACCATATATTTT. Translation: CVRRGGGSGNTIYF.

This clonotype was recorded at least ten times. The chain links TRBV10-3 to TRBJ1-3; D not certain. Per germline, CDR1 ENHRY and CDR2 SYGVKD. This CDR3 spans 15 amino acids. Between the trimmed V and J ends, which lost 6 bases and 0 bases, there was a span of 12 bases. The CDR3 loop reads CAIREAGNSGNTIYF. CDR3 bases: TGTGCCATCAGAGAGGCGGGAAACTCTGGAAACACCATATATTTT.

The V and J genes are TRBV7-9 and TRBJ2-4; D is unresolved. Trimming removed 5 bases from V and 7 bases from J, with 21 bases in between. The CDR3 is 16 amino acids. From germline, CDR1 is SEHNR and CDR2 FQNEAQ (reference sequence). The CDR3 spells CASSTPGPRQKNIQYF. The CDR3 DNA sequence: TGTGCCAGCAGCACCCCCGGGCCTCGGCAGAAGAACATTCAGTACTTC.

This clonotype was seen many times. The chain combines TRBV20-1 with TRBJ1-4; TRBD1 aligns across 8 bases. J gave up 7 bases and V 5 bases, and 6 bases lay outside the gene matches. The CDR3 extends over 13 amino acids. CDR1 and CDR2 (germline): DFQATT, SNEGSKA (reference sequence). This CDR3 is CSAGRTGSEKLFF. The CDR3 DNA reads TGCAGTGCTGGCCGGACAGGGAGTGAAAAACTGTTTTTT.

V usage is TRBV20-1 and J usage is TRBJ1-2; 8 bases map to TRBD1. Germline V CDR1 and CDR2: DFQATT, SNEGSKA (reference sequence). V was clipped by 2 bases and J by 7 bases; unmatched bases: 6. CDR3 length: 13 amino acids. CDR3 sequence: CSARTGGRRGYTF. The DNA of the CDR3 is TGCAGTGCTAGAACAGGGGGTAGGCGTGGCTACACCTTC.

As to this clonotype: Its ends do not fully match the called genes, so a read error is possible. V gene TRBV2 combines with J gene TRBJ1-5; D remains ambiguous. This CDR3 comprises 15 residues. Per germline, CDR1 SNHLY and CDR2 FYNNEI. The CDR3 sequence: CASRETYHSNHPQHF. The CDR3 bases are TGTGCCAGCAGGGAGACATACCATAGCAATCATCCCCAGCATTTT. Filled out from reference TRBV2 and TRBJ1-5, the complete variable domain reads EPEVTQTPSHQVTQMGQEVILRCVPISNHLYFYWYRQILGQKVEFLVSFYNNEISEKSEIFDDQFSVERPDGSNFTLKIRSTKLEDSAMYFCASRETYHSNHPQHFGDGTRLSIL.

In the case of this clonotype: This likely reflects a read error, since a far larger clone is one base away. CDR3: CASSYGTVAAGELFF. The CDR3 region has the DNA TGTGCCAGCAGTTACGGGACAGTGGCCGCCGGGGAGCTGTTTTTT. This chain joins TRBV6-4 and TRBJ2-2, with TRBD1 matching 7 bases. There are 15 residues in the CDR3. The J segment lost 6 bases and the V segment lost 5 bases, leaving 9 bases of the junction unmatched. Germline V lookup: CDR1 MRHNA, CDR2 SNTAGT.

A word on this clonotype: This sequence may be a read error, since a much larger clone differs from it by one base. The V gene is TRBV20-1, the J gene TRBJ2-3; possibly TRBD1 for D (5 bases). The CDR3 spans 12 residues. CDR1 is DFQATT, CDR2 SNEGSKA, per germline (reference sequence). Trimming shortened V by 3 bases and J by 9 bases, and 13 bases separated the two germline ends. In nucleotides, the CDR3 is TGCAGTGCTAGCAGGGAACCGGACACGCAGTATTTT. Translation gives CSASREPDTQYF.

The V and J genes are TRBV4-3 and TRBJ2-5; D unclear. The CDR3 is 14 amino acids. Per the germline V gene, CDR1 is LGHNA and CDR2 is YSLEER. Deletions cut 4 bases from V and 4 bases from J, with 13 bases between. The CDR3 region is CASSPIPGGETQYF. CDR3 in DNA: TGCGCCAGCAGCCCTATACCGGGTGGAGAGACCCAGTACTTC.

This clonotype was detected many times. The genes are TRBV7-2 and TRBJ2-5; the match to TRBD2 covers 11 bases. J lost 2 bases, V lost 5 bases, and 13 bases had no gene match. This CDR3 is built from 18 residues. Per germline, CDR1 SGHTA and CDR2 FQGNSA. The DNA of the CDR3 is TGTGCCAGCAGCCTATTAGCGGGAGGGCCGAGACTTCAAGAGACCCAGTACTTC. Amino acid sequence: CASSLLAGGPRLQETQYF.

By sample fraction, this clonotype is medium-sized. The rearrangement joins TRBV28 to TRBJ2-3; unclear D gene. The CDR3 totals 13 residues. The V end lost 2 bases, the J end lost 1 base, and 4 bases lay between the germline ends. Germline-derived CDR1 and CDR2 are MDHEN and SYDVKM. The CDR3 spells CASSLKGTDTQYF. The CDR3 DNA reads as TGTGCCAGCAGTTTAAAGGGCACAGATACGCAGTATTTT.

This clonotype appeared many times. CDR3: CASSYSGTVEKLFF. The CDR3 bases are TGTGCCAGCAGTTACTCGGGTACAGTTGAAAAACTGTTTTTT. This chain connects TRBV6-2 or TRBV6-3 to TRBJ1-4; D ambiguous. Looked up from germline, CDR1 is MNHEY and CDR2 is SVGEGT. The length of the CDR3 is 14 residues. Trimming removed 0 bases at V and 7 bases at J, with 9 bases between.

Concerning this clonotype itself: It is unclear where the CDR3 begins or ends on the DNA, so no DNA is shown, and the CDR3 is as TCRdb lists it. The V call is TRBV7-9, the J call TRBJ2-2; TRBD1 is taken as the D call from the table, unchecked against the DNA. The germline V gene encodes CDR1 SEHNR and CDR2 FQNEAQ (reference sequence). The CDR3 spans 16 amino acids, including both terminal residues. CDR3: CASSPPRDRTPGSCFF.

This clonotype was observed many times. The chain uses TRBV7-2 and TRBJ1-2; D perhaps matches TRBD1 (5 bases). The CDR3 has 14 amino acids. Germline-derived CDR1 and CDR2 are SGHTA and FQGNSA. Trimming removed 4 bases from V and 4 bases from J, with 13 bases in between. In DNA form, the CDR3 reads TGTGCCAGCAGCTCTGCCGGGGCAGGCTATGGCTACACCTTC. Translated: CASSSAGAGYGYTF.

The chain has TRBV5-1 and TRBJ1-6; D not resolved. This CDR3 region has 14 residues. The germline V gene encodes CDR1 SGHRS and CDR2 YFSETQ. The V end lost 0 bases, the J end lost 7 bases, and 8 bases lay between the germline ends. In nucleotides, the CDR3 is TGCGCCAGCAGCTTGGGGGGAACGAATTCACCCCTCCACTTT. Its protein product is CASSLGGTNSPLHF.